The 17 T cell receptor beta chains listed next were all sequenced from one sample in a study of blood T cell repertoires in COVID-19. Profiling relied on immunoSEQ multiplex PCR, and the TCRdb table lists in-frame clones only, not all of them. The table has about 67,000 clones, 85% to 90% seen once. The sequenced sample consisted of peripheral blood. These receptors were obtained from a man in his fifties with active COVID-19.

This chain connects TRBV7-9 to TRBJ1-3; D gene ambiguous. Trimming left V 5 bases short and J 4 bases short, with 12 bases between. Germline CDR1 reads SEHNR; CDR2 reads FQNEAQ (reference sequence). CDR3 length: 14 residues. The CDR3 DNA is TGTGCCAGCAGCCTGAAAGCTTCGGGAAACACCATATATTTT. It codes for CASSLKASGNTIYF.

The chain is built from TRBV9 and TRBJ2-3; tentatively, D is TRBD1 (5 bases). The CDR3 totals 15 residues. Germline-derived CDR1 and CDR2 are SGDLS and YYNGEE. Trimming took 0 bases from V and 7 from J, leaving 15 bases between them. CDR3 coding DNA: TGTGCCAGCAGCGTAGAGGGGTCGGAGACCCATACGCAGTATTTT. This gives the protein CASSVEGSETHTQYF.

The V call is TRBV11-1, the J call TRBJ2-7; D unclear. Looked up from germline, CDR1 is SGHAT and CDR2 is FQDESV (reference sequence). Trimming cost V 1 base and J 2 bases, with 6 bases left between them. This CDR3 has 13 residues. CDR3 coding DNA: TGTGCCAGCAGCTTAGGAGTTGCCTACGAGCAGTACTTC. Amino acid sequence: CASSLGVAYEQYF. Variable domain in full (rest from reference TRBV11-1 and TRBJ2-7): EAEVAQSPRYKITEKSQAVAFWCDPISGHATLYWYRQILGQGPELLVQFQDESVVDDSQLPKDRFSAERLKGVDSTLKIQPAELGDSAMYLCASSLGVAYEQYFGPGTRLTVT.

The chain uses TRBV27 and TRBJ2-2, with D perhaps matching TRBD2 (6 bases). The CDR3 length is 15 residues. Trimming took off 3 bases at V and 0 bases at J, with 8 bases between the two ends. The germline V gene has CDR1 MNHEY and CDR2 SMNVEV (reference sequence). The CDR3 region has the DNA TGTGCCAGCAGTTTCGGGGGAACGAACACCGGGGAGCTGTTTTTT. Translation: CASSFGGTNTGELFF.

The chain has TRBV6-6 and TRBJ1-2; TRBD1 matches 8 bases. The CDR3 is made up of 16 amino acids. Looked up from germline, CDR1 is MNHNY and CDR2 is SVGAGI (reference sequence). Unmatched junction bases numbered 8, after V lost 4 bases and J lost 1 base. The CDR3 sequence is CASSFLGQGGNYGYTF. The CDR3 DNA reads TGTGCCAGCAGTTTCCTTGGACAGGGCGGTAACTATGGCTACACCTTC.

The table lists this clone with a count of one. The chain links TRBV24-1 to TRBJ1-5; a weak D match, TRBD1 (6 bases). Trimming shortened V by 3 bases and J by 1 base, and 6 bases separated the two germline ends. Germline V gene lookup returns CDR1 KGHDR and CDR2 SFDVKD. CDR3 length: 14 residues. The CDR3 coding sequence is TGTGCCACCAGTGATGACAGGAGCAATCAGCCCCAGCATTTT. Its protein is CATSDDRSNQPQHF.

CDR3 residues: CASSPFSGKYQETQYF. CDR3 sequence (DNA): TGTGCCAGCAGCCCCTTTAGCGGGAAGTACCAAGAGACCCAGTACTTC. The chain is built from TRBV3-1 (or the pseudogene TRBV3-2) and TRBJ2-5, with 8 bases identical to TRBD2. This CDR3 comprises 16 residues. Germline V gene data show CDR1 as LGHDT and CDR2 as YNNKEL (reference sequence). Trimming took 4 bases from V and 0 from J; bases not matched to a gene: 7.

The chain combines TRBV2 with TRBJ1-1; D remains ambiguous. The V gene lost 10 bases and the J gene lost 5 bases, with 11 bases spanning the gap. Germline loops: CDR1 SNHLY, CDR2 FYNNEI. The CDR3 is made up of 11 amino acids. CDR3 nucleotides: TGTGCCACTGCAGTAAAGACTGAAGCTTTCTTT. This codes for CATAVKTEAFF. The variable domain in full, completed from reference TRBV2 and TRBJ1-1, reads EPEVTQTPSHQVTQMGQEVILRCVPISNHLYFYWYRQILGQKVEFLVSFYNNEISEKSEIFDDQFSVERPDGSNFTLKIRSTKLEDSAMYFCATAVKTEAFFGQGTRLTVV.

The CDR3 is CASSTRQGIFYGYTF. In DNA form, the CDR3 reads TGTGCCAGTAGTACCAGACAGGGTATATTTTATGGCTACACCTTC. The rearrangement links TRBV19 to TRBJ1-2; 7 bases agree with TRBD1. The CDR3 is made up of 15 amino acids. V shed 4 bases, J shed 5 bases, and the junction held 10 bases outside the gene matches. CDR1 LNHDA and CDR2 SQIVND come from the germline V gene (reference sequence).

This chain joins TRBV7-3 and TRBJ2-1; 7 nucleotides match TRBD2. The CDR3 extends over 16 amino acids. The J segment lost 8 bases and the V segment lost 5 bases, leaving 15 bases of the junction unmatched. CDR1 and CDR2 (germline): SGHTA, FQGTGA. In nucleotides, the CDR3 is TGTGCCAGCAGCGTGACCCCCGGAGCGGGAAACTATGAGCAGTTCTTC. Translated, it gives CASSVTPGAGNYEQFF.

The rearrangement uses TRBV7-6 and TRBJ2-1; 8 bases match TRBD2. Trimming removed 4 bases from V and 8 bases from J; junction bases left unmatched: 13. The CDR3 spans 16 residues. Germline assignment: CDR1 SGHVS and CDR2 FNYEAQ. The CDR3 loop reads CASSSTLAEIGYEQFF. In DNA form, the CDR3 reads TGTGCCAGCAGCTCAACACTAGCGGAGATAGGGTATGAGCAGTTCTTC.

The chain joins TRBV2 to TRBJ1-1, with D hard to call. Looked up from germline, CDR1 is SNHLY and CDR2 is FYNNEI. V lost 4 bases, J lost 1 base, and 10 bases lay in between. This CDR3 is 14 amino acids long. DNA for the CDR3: TGTGCCAGCAGTGTGCTACAGAAGAACACTGAAGCTTTCTTT. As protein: CASSVLQKNTEAFF.

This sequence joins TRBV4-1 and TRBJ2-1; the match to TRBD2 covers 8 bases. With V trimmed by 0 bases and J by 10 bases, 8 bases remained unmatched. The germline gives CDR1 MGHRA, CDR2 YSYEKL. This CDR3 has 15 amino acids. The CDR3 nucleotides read TGCGCCAGCAGCCAAGATTGGGCGGGAGGACGCGAGCAGTTCTTC. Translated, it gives CASSQDWAGGREQFF.

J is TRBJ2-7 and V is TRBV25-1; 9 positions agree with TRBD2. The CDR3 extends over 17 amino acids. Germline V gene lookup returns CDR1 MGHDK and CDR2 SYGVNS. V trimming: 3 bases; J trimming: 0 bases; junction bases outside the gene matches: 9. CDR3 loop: CASSEGRSGGSSYEQYF. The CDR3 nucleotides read TGTGCCAGCAGTGAGGGCCGTAGCGGGGGAAGCTCCTACGAGCAGTACTTC.

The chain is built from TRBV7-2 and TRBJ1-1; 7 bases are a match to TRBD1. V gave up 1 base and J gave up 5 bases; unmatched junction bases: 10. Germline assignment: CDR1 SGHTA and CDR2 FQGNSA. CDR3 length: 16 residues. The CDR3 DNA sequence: TGTGCCAGCAGCTTAGGGAGGGGGCGCGGGATAACTGAAGCTTTCTTT. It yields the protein CASSLGRGRGITEAFF.

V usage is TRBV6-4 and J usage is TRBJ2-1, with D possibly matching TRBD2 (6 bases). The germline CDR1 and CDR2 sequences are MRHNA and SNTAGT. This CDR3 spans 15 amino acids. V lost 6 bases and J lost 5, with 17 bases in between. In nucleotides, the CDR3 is TGTGCCAGCAGGGGACTTGCTCGCCACGACAATGAGCAGTTCTTC. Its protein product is CASRGLARHDNEQFF.

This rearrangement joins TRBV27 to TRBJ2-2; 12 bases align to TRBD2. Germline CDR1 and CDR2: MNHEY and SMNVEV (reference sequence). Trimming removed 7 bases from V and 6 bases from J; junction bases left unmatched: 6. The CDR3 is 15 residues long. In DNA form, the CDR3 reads TGTGCCAGCAATCGGGGACTAGCGGGTTCCGGGGAGCTGTTTTTT. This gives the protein CASNRGLAGSGELFF.